This paragraph reports one T cell receptor (beta chain). Its antigen is not known. The record originates from a study of cytomegalovirus exposure and HLA in healthy donors. Both 60 Vbeta primers and 13 Jbeta primers went into the PCR. The protocol was immunoSEQ multiplex PCR, while the TCRdb copy is restricted to in-frame clones and leaves out a portion. The sample contains over 200,000 clones, 70% to 80% of which appear only once. Overall study findings and caveats: In a later analysis, productive TCRs from donors in an Asian-associated ancestry cluster reportedly carried fewer N-insertions than the cohort mean. Being productive about 87% or about 30% of the time was typical of most TCR beta V segments in an earlier analysis. Several top significant clusters appeared, in a later analysis, to be linked to common viral pathogens.

The CDR3 spans 17 residues. The germline gives CDR1 GTSNPN, CDR2 SVGIG (reference sequence). The V and J ends lost 3 bases and 3 bases, in that order; junction bases with no gene match: 11. The gene calls are TRBV30 and TRBJ2-7; 13 bases line up with TRBD2. This TCR came from a woman aged 25-40 years in good health and CMV-seronegative. Material: PBMCs. CDR3 amino acids: CAWSNSPGLAGLYEQYF. CDR3 DNA sequence: TGTGCCTGGAGCAATAGCCCGGGACTAGCGGGACTCTACGAGCAGTACTTC. Combining the CDR3 with reference TRBV30 and TRBJ2-7 gives the whole variable domain SQTIHQWPATLVQPVGSPLSLECTVEGTSNPNLYWYRQAAGRGLQLLFYSVGIGQISSEVPQNLSASRPQDRQFILSSKKLLLSDSGFYLCAWSNSPGLAGLYEQYFGPGTRLTVT.